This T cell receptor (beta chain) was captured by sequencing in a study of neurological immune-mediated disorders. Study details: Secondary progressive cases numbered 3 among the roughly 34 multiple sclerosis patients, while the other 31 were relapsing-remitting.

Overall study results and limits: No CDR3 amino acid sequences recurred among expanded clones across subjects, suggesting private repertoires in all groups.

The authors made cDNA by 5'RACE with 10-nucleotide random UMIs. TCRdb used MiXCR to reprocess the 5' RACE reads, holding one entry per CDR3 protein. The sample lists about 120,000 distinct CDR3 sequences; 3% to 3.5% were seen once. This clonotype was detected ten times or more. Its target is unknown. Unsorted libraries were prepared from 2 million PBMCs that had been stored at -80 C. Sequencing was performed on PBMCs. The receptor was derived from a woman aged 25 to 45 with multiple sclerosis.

CDR3: CSASRGDNEQFF. The CDR3 region has the DNA TGCAGTGCTAGCCGAGGGGACAATGAGCAGTTCTTC. The genes are TRBV20-1 and TRBJ2-1, with D perhaps given as TRBD1 or TRBD2 (5 bases each). Per germline, CDR1 DFQATT and CDR2 SNEGSKA (reference sequence). The V and J ends lost 3 bases and 5 bases respectively, with 8 bases between them. The CDR3 has 12 residues.